These T cell receptor beta chains were read from a single sample in a study of blood T cells in healthy people across ages. From the 5' RACE reads, TCRdb called clonotypes with MiXCR, one entry per CDR3 protein. The top ten clones hold around 0.7% of a sample with 1 million or so distinct CDR3 sequences, 20% to 25% of them seen once. This same sample was also taken into another study, of T cells of mothers and their children.

The sample taken for sequencing was blood. These receptors were obtained from a girl aged 2 to 10 in good health. The CDR3 runs from the conserved cysteine through the conserved F or W. Fields, in order: V gene, clone size, J gene, D gene, CDR3 protein, CDR3 DNA. The D gene is left open where the match is weak. Clone size is given for some rows only: seen once, a few or many times, or a class if the clone is expanded.

v_gene: TRBV6-5
abundance: few
j_gene: TRBJ2-4
d_gene: .
CDR3aa: CASLRGFLAKNIQYF
CDR3nt: TGTGCCAGCCTCCGGGGGTTCTTAGCCAAAAACATTCAGTACTTC

v_gene: TRBV13
abundance: .
j_gene: TRBJ1-6
d_gene: .
CDR3aa: CASSFRRTYNSPLHF
CDR3nt: TGTGCCAGCAGCTTCCGGAGGACCTATAATTCACCCCTCCACTTT

v_gene: TRBV6-2/TRBV6-3
abundance: few
j_gene: TRBJ2-7
d_gene: .
CDR3aa: CASSPTRKVGSYEQYF
CDR3nt: TGTGCCAGCAGTCCCACCCGAAAGGTGGGGTCCTACGAGCAGTACTTC

v_gene: TRBV10-1
abundance: few
j_gene: TRBJ1-2
d_gene: .
CDR3aa: CASRDKDYTF
CDR3nt: TGCGCCAGCCGGGACAAGGACTACACCTTC

v_gene: TRBV7-3
abundance: few
j_gene: TRBJ1-2
d_gene: .
CDR3aa: CASSPNPVANYGYTF
CDR3nt: TGTGCCAGCAGCCCGAACCCGGTGGCTAACTATGGCTACACCTTC

v_gene: TRBV4-2
abundance: .
j_gene: TRBJ1-2
d_gene: .
CDR3aa: CASSQDVWPKDYGYTF
CDR3nt: TGTGCCAGCAGCCAAGATGTTTGGCCGAAAGATTATGGCTACACCTTC

v_gene: TRBV20-1
abundance: .
j_gene: TRBJ1-1
d_gene: .
CDR3aa: CSASPQELAFF
CDR3nt: TGCAGTGCCTCACCCCAGGAGCTAGCTTTCTTT

v_gene: TRBV14
abundance: .
j_gene: TRBJ2-7
d_gene: TRBD2
CDR3aa: CASSQGLAIEQYF
CDR3nt: TGTGCCAGCAGCCAGGGACTAGCGATTGAGCAGTACTTC

v_gene: TRBV20-1
abundance: .
j_gene: TRBJ2-1
d_gene: TRBD2
CDR3aa: CSAGIFGLAGYEQFF
CDR3nt: TGCAGTGCTGGAATATTCGGACTAGCGGGATATGAGCAGTTCTTC

v_gene: TRBV29-1
abundance: .
j_gene: TRBJ1-1
d_gene: TRBD1
CDR3aa: CSVLPGGLFTQAFF
CDR3nt: TGCAGCGTCCTCCCAGGGGGCCTATTCACTCAAGCTTTCTTT

v_gene: TRBV2
abundance: .
j_gene: TRBJ2-7
d_gene: .
CDR3aa: CASSAAGLFYEQYF
CDR3nt: TGTGCCAGCAGTGCGGCAGGGCTGTTCTACGAGCAGTACTTC

v_gene: TRBV6-6
abundance: few
j_gene: TRBJ2-7
d_gene: TRBD1
CDR3aa: CASSYLPGTGDEQYF
CDR3nt: TGTGCCAGCAGTTACCTCCCCGGGACAGGGGACGAGCAGTACTTC

v_gene: TRBV25-1
abundance: .
j_gene: TRBJ2-5
d_gene: TRBD2
CDR3aa: CASSGGSGETQYF
CDR3nt: TGTGCCAGCAGTGGCGGGAGCGGAGAGACCCAGTACTTC

v_gene: TRBV4-3
abundance: .
j_gene: TRBJ1-1
d_gene: .
CDR3aa: CASSQEVFWTDYTEAFF
CDR3nt: TGCGCCAGCAGCCAAGAAGTGTTCTGGACAGATTACACTGAAGCTTTCTTT

v_gene: TRBV27
abundance: few
j_gene: TRBJ2-7
d_gene: .
CDR3aa: CASSQTLGTAGYEQYF
CDR3nt: TGTGCCAGCAGTCAGACTTTAGGGACAGCGGGCTACGAGCAGTACTTC

v_gene: TRBV29-1
abundance: .
j_gene: TRBJ2-3
d_gene: .
CDR3aa: CSVVGIYTDTQYF
CDR3nt: TGCAGCGTTGTGGGGATCTACACAGATACGCAGTATTTT

v_gene: TRBV11-2
abundance: .
j_gene: TRBJ2-2
d_gene: .
CDR3aa: CASSSTKGEIELFF
CDR3nt: TGTGCCAGCAGCTCGACGAAAGGGGAGATTGAGCTGTTTTTT